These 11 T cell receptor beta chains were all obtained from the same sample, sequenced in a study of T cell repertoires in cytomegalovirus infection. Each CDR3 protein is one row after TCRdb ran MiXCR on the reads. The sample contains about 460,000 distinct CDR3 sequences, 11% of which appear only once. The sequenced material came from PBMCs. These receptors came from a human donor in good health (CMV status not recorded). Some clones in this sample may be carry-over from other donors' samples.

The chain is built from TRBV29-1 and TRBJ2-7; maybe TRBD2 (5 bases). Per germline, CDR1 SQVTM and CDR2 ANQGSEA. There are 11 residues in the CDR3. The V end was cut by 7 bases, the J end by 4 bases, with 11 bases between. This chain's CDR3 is CSAGRGYEQYF. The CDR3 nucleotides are TGCAGCGCCGGCCGGGGTTACGAGCAGTACTTC.

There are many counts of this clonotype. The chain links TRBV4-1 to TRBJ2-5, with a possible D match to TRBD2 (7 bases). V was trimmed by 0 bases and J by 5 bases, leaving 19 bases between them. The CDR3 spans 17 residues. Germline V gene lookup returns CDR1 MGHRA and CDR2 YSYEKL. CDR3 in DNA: TGCGCCAGCAGCCAAGATGGGGGGGCAGCCAACTTGGAGACCCAGTACTTC. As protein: CASSQDGGAANLETQYF.

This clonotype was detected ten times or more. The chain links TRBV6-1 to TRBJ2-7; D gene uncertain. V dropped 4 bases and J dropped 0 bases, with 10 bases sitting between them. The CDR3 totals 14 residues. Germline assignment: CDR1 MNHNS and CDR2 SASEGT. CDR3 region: CASSVTEGSYEQYF. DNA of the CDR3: TGTGCCAGCAGTGTCACGGAAGGCTCCTACGAGCAGTACTTC.

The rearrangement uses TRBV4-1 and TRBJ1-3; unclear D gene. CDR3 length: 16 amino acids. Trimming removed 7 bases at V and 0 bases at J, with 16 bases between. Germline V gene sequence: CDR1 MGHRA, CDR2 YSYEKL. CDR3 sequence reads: CASTHDQAFSGNTIYF. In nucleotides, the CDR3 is TGCGCCAGCACCCACGACCAGGCCTTCTCTGGAAACACCATATATTTT.

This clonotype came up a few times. The CDR3 loop is CASSQESLETGSYEQYF. As DNA, the CDR3 is TGCGCCAGCAGCCAAGAGTCTCTTGAGACAGGGTCCTACGAGCAGTACTTC. The rearrangement links TRBV4-1 to TRBJ2-7, with 7 bases aligning to TRBD1. The V and J ends lost 0 bases and 1 base, in that order; junction bases with no gene match: 9. The germline V gene encodes CDR1 MGHRA and CDR2 YSYEKL. CDR3 size: 17 residues.

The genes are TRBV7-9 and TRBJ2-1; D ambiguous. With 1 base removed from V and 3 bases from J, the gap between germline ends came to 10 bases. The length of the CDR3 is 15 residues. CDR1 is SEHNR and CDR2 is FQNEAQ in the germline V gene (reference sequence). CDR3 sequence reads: CASSLGSSIYNEQFF. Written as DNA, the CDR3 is TGTGCCAGCAGCTTAGGTTCCTCCATCTACAATGAGCAGTTCTTC.

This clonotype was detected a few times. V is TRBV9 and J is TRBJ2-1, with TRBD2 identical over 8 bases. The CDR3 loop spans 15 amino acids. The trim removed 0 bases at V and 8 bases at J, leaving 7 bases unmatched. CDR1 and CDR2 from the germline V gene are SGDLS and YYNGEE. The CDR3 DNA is TGTGCCAGCAGCGTAGCGGGTAGCGGGATCTATGAGCAGTTCTTC. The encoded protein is CASSVAGSGIYEQFF.

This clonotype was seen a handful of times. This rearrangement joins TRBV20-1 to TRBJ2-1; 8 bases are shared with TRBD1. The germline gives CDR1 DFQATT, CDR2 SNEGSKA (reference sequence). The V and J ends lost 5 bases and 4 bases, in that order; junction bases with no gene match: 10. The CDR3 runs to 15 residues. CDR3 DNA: TGCAGTGCTGGTCGGACAGGGACAAATTACAATGAGCAGTTCTTC. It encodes CSAGRTGTNYNEQFF.

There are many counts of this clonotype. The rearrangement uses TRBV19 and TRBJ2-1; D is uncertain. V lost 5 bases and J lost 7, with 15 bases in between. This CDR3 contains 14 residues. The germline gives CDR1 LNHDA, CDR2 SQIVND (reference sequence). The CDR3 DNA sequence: TGTGCCAGTAGTTATTTACAGAGAGGAAATGAGCAGTTCTTC. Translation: CASSYLQRGNEQFF.

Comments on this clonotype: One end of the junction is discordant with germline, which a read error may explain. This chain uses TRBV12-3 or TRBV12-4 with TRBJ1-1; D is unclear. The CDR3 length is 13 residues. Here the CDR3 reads CANSSGGGTEAFF. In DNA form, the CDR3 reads TGTGCCAACAGTTCAGGCGGAGGCACTGAAGCTTTCTTT.

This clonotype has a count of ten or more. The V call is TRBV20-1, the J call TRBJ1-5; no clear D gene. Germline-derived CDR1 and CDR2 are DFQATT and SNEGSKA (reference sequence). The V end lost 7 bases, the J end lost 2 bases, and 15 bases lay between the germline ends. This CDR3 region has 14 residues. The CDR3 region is CSGSRGPRNQPQHF. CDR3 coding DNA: TGCAGTGGTTCCCGCGGACCGCGCAATCAGCCCCAGCATTTT.